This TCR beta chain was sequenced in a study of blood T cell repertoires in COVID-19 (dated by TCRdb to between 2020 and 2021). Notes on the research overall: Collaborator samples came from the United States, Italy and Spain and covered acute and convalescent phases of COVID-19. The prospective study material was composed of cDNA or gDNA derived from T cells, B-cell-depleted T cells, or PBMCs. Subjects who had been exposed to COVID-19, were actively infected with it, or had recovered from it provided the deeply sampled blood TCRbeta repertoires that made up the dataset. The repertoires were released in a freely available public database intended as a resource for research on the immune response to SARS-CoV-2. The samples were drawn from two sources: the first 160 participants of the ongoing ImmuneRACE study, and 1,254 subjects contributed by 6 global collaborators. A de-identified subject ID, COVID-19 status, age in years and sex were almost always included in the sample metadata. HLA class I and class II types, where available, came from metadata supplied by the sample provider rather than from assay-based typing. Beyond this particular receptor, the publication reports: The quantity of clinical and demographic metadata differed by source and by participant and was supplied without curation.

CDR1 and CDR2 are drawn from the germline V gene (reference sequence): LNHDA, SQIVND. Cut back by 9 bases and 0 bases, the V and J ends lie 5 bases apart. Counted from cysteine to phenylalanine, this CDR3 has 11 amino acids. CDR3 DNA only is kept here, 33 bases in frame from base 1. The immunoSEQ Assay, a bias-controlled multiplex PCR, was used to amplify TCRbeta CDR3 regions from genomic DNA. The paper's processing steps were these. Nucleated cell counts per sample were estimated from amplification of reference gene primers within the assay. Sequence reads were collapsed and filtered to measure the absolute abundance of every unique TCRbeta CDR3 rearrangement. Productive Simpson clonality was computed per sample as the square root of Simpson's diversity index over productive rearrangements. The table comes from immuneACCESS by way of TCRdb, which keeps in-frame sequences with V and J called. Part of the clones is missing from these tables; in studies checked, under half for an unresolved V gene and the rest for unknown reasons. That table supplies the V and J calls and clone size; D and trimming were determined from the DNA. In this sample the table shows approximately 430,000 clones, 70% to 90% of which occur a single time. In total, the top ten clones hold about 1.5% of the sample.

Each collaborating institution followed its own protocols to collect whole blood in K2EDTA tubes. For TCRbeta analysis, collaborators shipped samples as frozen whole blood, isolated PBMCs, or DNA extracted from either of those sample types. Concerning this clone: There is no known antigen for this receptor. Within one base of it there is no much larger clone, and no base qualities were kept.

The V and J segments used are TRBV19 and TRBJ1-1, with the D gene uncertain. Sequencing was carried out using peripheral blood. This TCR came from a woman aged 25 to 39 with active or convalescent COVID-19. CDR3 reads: CASQMNTEAFF. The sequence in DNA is TGTGCCAGCCAAATGAACACTGAAGCTTTCTTT.